This T cell receptor (beta chain) was captured by sequencing in a study of T cells in Graves' hyperthyroidism and ophthalmopathy. Germline V gene sequence: CDR1 LNHDA, CDR2 SQIVND (reference sequence). The CDR3 contains 13 residues. V lost 3 bases to trimming and J lost 1 base, with 6 bases between them. The CDR3 regions of TCR beta were amplified from RNA transcripts. Using the HTBI primer set, a first-round RT-PCR was run on the TCR CDR3. TCRdb ran MiXCR on the multiplex PCR reads and lists one entry per CDR3 protein. The sample includes 400,000 to 600,000 distinct CDR3 sequences, roughly 20% of them seen just once. Researchers barred patients who had uncontrolled infection, other autoimmune disease, pregnancy or lactation. Source material for PBMCs was 10 ml fresh peripheral blood. This clonotype appeared a single time.

Sequencing was done on a sample of blood. This chain connects TRBV19 to TRBJ1-1; no clear D gene. The source of this sequence is a man between 18 and 35 years old with Graves' hyperthyroidism. DNA for the CDR3: TGTGCCAGTAGTATGTCCTGGAACACTGAAGCTTTCTTT. Its protein is CASSMSWNTEAFF.